This TCR beta chain is from a study of technical replicates of blood from a handful of donors (dated by TCRdb to about 2017). Details on this clone: This clone's antigen is unknown. Per-nucleotide qualities are absent, and no much larger clonotype sits a single base away.

V sheds 4 bases and J sheds 5 bases, leaving 14 bases between their ends. According to the germline V gene (reference sequence), CDR1 reads LNHDA and CDR2 reads SQIVND. The CDR3 has 14 amino acids, counting the end cysteine and phenylalanine. Only the CDR3 region is kept as DNA, spanning 42 bases read in frame from base 1. The library was obtained by the immunoSEQ multiplex PCR assay. Imported from immuneACCESS, the table was reduced by TCRdb to in-frame sequences with V and J called. These copies leave out some clones; in studies compared against another copy, an unresolved V gene accounts for under half, and the cause of the remainder is not known. The sample has tens of thousands of clones on record, approximately 83% of them singletons. The top ten constitute 4.5% to 5.5% of the sample.

This sequence was found in a human donor in good health. Some clones in this sample may be carry-over from other donors' samples. The receptor chain draws on TRBV19 and TRBJ1-1; matching of 5 bases hints at TRBD1 as the D gene. Sequences were obtained from PBMCs. This receptor has the CDR3 CASSNRGVGTEAFF. The nucleotide sequence is TGTGCCAGTAGTAATCGGGGGGTCGGGACTGAAGCTTTCTTT.